This TCR beta chain is drawn from a study of cytomegalovirus exposure and HLA in healthy donors. Libraries were prepared by immunoSEQ multiplex PCR; TCRdb keeps only in-frame clonotypes and omits some of them. This sample has around 160,000 clones, with about 82% found just once. The sample was PBMCs. This TCR came from a man aged 25 to 45 in good health and CMV-seropositive.

DNA of the CDR3: TGCGCCAGCAGCCAAGATATAAATAGCTTAAACATTCAGTACTTC. This gives the protein CASSQDINSLNIQYF. The V and J genes are TRBV4-3 and TRBJ2-4; D not resolved. CDR3 length equals 15 residues. The V gene's germline CDR1 is LGHNA and CDR2 YSLEER. V was pared by 0 bases and J by 6 bases, with 12 bases between.